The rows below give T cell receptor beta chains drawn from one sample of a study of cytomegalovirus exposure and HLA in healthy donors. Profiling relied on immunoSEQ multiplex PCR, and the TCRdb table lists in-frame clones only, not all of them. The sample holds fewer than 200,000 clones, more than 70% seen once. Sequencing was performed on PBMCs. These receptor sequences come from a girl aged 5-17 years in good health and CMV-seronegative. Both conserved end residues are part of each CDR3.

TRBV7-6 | CASSFQTSGVNNEQFF
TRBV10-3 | CAISRTSGETQYF
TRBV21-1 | CASSSPQGSTEAFF
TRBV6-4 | CASSEEGAVGYGYTF
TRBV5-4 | CASSLASGGNTEAFF
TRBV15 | CATSRDRDRGISNQPQHF
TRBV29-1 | CSASMSSYNEQFF
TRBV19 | CASSITTGELFF
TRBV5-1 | CASSLATGTVNGMAEAFF
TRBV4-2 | CASSHQLGGQGATEAFF
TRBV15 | CATSGDRAGYTF
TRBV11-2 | CASSATLGQLNTEAFF
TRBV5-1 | CASSLAGQANEKLFF
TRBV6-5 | CASSYSSGARYGYTF
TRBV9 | CASSAAGVGYNEQFF
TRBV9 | CASSGAGGLRGEQFF
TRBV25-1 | CASSLEQTGYNEQYF
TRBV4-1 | CASSQDPGTSANTIYF
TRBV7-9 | CASSSQGAGANYGYTF
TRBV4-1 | CASSQRQGLNTEAFF
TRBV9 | CASSVGPLERGAEAFF
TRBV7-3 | CASSLGAENTEAFF
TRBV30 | CAWSVQGNSPLHF
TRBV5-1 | CASSYIWSQETQYF
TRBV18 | CASSAPGTGNYEQYF
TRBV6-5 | CASSGKGGDEQFF
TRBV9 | CASSVQLSGGPNEQFF
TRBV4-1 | CASSQSGGEKLFF
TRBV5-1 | CASMVEPENEKLFF
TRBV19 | CASQDRGLGETQYF
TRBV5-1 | CASSLFGTGDTYNEQFF
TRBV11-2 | CASSLKGDTEAFF
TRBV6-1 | CASSTGQPDEKLFF
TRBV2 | CASRSGSSYEQYF
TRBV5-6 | CASSLPGEQYF
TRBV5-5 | CASSLGTSGATDTQYF
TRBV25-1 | CASSVGALNTEAFF